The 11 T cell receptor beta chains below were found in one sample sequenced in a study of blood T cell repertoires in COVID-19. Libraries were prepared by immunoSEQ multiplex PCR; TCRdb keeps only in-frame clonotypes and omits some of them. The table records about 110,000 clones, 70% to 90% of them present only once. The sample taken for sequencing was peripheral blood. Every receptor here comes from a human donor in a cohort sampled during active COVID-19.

In DNA form, the CDR3 reads TGTGCCACCAGTGATCGGGGGAAGACAGATACGCAGTATTTT. This sequence encodes CATSDRGKTDTQYF. The chain joins TRBV24-1 to TRBJ2-3; D perhaps matches TRBD2 (6 bases). V lost 3 bases to trimming and J lost 3 bases, with 9 bases between them. Per the germline V gene, CDR1 is KGHDR and CDR2 is SFDVKD. The CDR3 loop spans 14 amino acids.

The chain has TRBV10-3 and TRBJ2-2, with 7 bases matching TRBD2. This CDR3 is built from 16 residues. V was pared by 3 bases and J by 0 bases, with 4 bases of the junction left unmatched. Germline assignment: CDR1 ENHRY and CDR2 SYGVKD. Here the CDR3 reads CAISERAGANTGELFF. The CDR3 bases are TGTGCCATCAGTGAACGGGCGGGAGCGAACACCGGGGAGCTGTTTTTT.

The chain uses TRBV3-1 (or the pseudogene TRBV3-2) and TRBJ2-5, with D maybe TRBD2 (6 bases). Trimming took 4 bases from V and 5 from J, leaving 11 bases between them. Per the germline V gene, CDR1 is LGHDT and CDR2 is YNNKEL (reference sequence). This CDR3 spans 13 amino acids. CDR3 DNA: TGTGCCAGCAGCCGGGGGGATCTTGAGACCCAGTACTTC. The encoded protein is CASSRGDLETQYF.

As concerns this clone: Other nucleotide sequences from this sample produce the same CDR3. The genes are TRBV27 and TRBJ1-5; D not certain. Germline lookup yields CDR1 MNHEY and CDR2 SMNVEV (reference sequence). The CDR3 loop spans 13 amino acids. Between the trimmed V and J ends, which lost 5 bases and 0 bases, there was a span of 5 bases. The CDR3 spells CASSAYSNQPQHF. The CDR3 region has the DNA TGTGCCAGCAGTGCCTATAGCAATCAGCCCCAGCATTTT.

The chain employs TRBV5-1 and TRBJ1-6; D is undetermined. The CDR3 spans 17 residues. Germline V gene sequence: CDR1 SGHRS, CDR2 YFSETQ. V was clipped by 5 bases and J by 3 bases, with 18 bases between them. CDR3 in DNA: TGCGCCAGCAGAGCAGCGGGCAGGACCAACTATAATTCACCCCTCCACTTT. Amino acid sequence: CASRAAGRTNYNSPLHF.

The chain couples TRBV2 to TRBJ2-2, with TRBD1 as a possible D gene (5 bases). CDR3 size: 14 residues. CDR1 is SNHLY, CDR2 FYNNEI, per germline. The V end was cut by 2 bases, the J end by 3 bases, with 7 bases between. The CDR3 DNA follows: TGTGCCAGCAGTGAAATCAGGGACACCGGGGAGCTGTTTTTT. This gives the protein CASSEIRDTGELFF.

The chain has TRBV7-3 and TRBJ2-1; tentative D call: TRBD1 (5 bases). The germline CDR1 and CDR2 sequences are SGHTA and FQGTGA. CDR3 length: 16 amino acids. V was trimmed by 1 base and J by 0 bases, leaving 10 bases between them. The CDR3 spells CASSLRGASSYNEQFF. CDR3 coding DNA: TGTGCCAGCAGCTTAAGGGGCGCGAGCTCCTACAATGAGCAGTTCTTC.

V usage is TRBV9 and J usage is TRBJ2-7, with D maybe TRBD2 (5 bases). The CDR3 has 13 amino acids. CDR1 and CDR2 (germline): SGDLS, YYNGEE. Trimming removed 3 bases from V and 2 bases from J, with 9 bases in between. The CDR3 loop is CASSASGTYEQYF. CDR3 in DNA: TGTGCCAGCAGCGCGTCCGGGACCTACGAGCAGTACTTC.

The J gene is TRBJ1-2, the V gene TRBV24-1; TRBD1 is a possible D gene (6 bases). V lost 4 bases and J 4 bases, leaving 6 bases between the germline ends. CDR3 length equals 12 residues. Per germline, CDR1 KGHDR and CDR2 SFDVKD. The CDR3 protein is CATSEDSYGYTF. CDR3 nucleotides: TGTGCCACCAGTGAGGACAGCTATGGCTACACCTTC.

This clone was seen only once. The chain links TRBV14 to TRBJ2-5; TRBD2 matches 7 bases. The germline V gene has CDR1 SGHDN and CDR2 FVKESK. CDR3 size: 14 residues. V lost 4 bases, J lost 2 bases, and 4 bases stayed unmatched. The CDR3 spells CASSLWREQETQYF. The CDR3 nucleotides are TGTGCCAGCAGCCTTTGGCGGGAGCAAGAGACCCAGTACTTC.

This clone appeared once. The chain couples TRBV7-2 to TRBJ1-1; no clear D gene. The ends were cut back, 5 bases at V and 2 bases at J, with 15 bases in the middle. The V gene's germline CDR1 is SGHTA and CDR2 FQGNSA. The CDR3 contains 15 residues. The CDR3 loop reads CASSVIPGSNTEAFF. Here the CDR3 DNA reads TGTGCCAGCAGCGTAATACCGGGTTCCAACACTGAAGCTTTCTTT.